This T cell receptor beta chain is drawn from a study of T cell responses to AZD1222 COVID-19 vaccine. The V and J ends lost 4 bases and 8 bases, in that order; junction bases with no gene match: 8. Germline CDR1 is SGHNT and CDR2 is YYREEE (reference sequence). This CDR3 is built from 14 residues. Study-wide results and caveats: Donors, mostly white British, included more females; clonal diversity was possibly underestimated. Reports say nearly half of spike-specific TCRs go after unmutated variant regions. At study baseline, merely six AZD1222 recipients were seropositive.

A note on this clone: Its antigen is not known.

Data came from immunoSEQ multiplex PCR; TCRdb stores just in-frame clones and leaves some out. The table includes around 130,000 clones, 92% detected once. The source was peripheral blood, collected 28 days after the second AZD1222 dose. The V call is TRBV5-4, the J call TRBJ2-1; TRBD2 matches 8 bases. The receptor was derived from an adult who received the AZD1222 COVID-19 vaccine. The DNA of the CDR3 is TGTGCCAGCAGCCTGCGGGGACTAGAATATGAGCAGTTCTTC. Translated: CASSLRGLEYEQFF.